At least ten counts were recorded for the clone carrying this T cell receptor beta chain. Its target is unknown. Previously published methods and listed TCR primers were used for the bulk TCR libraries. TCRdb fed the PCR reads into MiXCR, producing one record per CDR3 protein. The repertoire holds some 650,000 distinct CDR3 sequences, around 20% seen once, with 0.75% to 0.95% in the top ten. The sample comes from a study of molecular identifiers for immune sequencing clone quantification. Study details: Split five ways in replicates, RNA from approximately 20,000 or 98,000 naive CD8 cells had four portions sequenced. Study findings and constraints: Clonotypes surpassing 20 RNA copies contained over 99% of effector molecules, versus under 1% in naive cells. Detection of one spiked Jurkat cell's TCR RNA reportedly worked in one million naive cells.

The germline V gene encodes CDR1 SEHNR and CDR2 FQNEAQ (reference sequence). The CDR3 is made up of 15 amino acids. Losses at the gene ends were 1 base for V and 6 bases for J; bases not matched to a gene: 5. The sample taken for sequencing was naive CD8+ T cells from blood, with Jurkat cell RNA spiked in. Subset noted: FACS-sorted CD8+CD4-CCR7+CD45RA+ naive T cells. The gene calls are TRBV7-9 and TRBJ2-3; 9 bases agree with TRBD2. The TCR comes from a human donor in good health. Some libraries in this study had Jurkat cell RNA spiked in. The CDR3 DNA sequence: TGTGCCAGCAGCTTAGTGGTAGCGGGAGTCGATACGCAGTATTTT. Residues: CASSLVVAGVDTQYF.